The clone carrying this TCR beta chain showed up just a few times. Its antigen is still unknown. Memory CD4+ cells were defined as CD4+CD45RO+CD25-. Regarding the study as a whole: Tumor memory CD4+ T cell TCR gene usage clustered with blood and lymph node memory CD4+ cells and lymph node naive CD4+ cells. Tumor Tregs overlapped most with tumor, then blood, naive CD4+ cells.

After constant-region reverse-primer amplification, full-length variable regions underwent semi-nested PCR with Nested Universal Primer A. TCRdb reanalysed the 5' RACE reads using MiXCR and keeps one entry per CDR3 protein. The sample holds 45,000 to 70,000 distinct CDR3 sequences, 25% to 30% seen once. The CDR3 length is 13 residues. V lost 9 bases and J 8 bases, leaving 16 bases between the germline ends. The germline V gene encodes CDR1 KGHDR and CDR2 SFDVKD. Sequencing was performed on tumor-infiltrating memory CD4+ T cells sorted from the breast tumor. The sample's subset: memory CD4+ T cells, CD4+CD45RO+CD25-. The receptor was isolated from a female donor with breast cancer. The chain joins TRBV24-1 to TRBJ2-1; D remains ambiguous. DNA of the CDR3: TGTGCCACCGATTCAGACGACACCCATGAGCAGTTCTTC. Translating gives CATDSDDTHEQFF.